Shown below are 32 T cell receptor beta chains from a single sample sequenced in a study of blood T cell repertoires in COVID-19. Produced via immunoSEQ multiplex PCR; TCRdb's table is partial and in-frame only. Of approximately 500,000 clones listed, approximately 83% are singletons. The source material was peripheral blood. The receptors come from a human donor in a cohort sampled during active COVID-19.

This clone showed up just once. The chain carries TRBV7-2 and TRBJ1-2, with TRBD1 matching over 11 bases. The germline V gene encodes CDR1 SGHTA and CDR2 FQGNSA. The trim removed 5 bases at V and 3 bases at J, leaving 5 bases unmatched. This CDR3 comprises 15 residues. DNA for the CDR3: TGTGCCAGCAGCAAGGGACAGGGGGTAGACTATGGCTACACCTTC. The encoded protein is CASSKGQGVDYGYTF.

This clone was seen just once. Here the CDR3 reads CASSLELAGLNEQYF. As DNA, the CDR3 is TGCGCCAGCAGCTTGGAGCTAGCGGGATTAAACGAGCAGTACTTC. The chain links TRBV5-1 to TRBJ2-7; 9 bases are shared with TRBD2. From germline, CDR1 is SGHRS and CDR2 YFSETQ. The CDR3 spans 15 residues. V was pared by 0 bases and J by 5 bases, with 6 bases of the junction left unmatched. Supplemented by reference TRBV5-1 and TRBJ2-7, the full variable domain reads KAGVTQTPRYLIKTRGQQVTLSCSPISGHRSVSWYQQTPGQGLQFLFEYFSETQRNKGNFPGRFSGRQFSNSRSEMNVSTLELGDSALYLCASSLELAGLNEQYFGPGTRLTVT.

The chain carries TRBV6-5 and TRBJ2-1; perhaps TRBD2 as D (6 bases). The CDR3 extends over 13 amino acids. The germline gives CDR1 MNHEY, CDR2 SVGAGI. V was pared by 2 bases and J by 8 bases, with 10 bases between. CDR3 residues: CASSYGGWDEQFF. CDR3 sequence (DNA): TGTGCCAGCAGTTACGGGGGGTGGGATGAGCAGTTCTTC.

This sequence joins TRBV6-2 or TRBV6-3 and TRBJ2-6, with TRBD1 as a possible D gene (6 bases). There are 18 residues in the CDR3. Trimming took 2 bases from V and 4 from J, leaving 18 bases between them. Germline lookup yields CDR1 MNHEY and CDR2 SVGEGT. The CDR3 sequence is CASSYGDTFSLGANVLTF. The DNA of the CDR3 is TGTGCCAGCAGTTACGGGGACACATTTTCTCTGGGGGCCAACGTCCTGACTTTC.

The chain has TRBV4-3 and TRBJ1-2; a possible D gene is TRBD1 (6 bases). The CDR3 contains 14 residues. In germline, CDR1 is LGHNA, CDR2 YSLEER. Trimming removed 0 bases at V and 7 bases at J, with 12 bases between. The CDR3: CASSQEDRDFGYTF. In DNA, the CDR3 is TGCGCCAGCAGCCAAGAGGACAGAGATTTTGGCTACACCTTC.

DNA of the CDR3: TGTGCCAGCAGCGGTAGACTAGCGGGTACCGGGGAGCTGTTTTTT. Translating gives CASSGRLAGTGELFF. The rearrangement links TRBV9 to TRBJ2-2; TRBD2 matches at 10 bases. The CDR3 contains 15 residues. V gave up 3 bases and J gave up 5 bases; unmatched junction bases: 4. Germline CDR1 SGDLS, CDR2 YYNGEE.

The J gene is TRBJ1-2, the V gene TRBV18, with a possible D match to TRBD1 (5 bases). V was shortened by 0 bases and J by 6 bases, with 14 bases between the two germline ends. The CDR3 sequence is 15 residues long. Germline lookup yields CDR1 KGHSH and CDR2 LQKENI. The CDR3 sequence is CASSPPVTRVDGYTF. CDR3 nucleotide sequence: TGTGCCAGCTCACCACCGGTGACCAGGGTAGATGGCTACACCTTC. Based on the CDR3 plus reference TRBV18 and TRBJ1-2, the full variable domain is NAGVMQNPRHLVRRRGQEARLRCSPMKGHSHVYWYRQLPEEGLKFMVYLQKENIIDESGMPKERFSAEFPKEGPSILRIQQVVRGDSAAYFCASSPPVTRVDGYTFGSGTRLTVV.

This clone came up once. The gene calls are TRBV5-1 and TRBJ1-1; 8 bases are a match to TRBD1. Germline loops: CDR1 SGHRS, CDR2 YFSETQ. V dropped 5 bases and J dropped 4; count of bases not matched to a gene: 7. The CDR3 is 14 amino acids. The DNA of the CDR3 is TGCGCCAGCAGATTCGACAGGGGTGGCACTGAAGCTTTCTTT. Protein sequence: CASRFDRGGTEAFF.

This clone was detected a few times. The V and J genes are TRBV5-1 and TRBJ2-5; TRBD1 aligns across 7 bases. J was trimmed by 1 base and V by 2 bases; bases with no gene match: 8. This CDR3 contains 16 residues. Germline-derived CDR1 and CDR2 are SGHRS and YFSETQ. The CDR3 protein is CASSFGPGQTQETQYF. Here the CDR3 DNA reads TGCGCCAGCAGCTTTGGCCCGGGACAGACCCAAGAGACCCAGTACTTC.

The J gene is TRBJ2-5, the V gene TRBV12-5; TRBD1 agrees at 8 bases. V was pared by 6 bases and J by 5 bases, with 8 bases of the junction left unmatched. The CDR3 extends over 14 amino acids. The germline CDR1 and CDR2 sequences are LGHNT and FRNRAP. The CDR3 nucleotides are TGTGCTAGTGGCGAGGACAGGGATCGGGAGACCCAGTACTTC. This encodes CASGEDRDRETQYF.

The rearrangement links TRBV2 to TRBJ2-7, with a possible D match to TRBD1 (6 bases). V gave up 7 bases and J gave up 4 bases, with 14 bases separating them. The CDR3 is 13 residues long. The germline CDR1 and CDR2 sequences are SNHLY and FYNNEI. The DNA for the CDR3 is TGTGCCAGCACAGAGCGACAGGCGTACGAGCAGTACTTC. It specifies CASTERQAYEQYF.

The rearrangement joins TRBV27 to TRBJ1-5; D is perhaps TRBD1 (6 bases). Trimming removed 8 bases at V and 6 bases at J, with 17 bases between. Germline CDR1 reads MNHEY; CDR2 reads SMNVEV (reference sequence). The CDR3 runs 14 residues. The CDR3 region has the DNA TGTGCCAGCTGCTGCGACAGGTCTGGTCAGCCCCAGCATTTT. Encoded protein: CASCCDRSGQPQHF.

The V and J genes are TRBV5-1 and TRBJ1-6, with D possibly TRBD1 on 5 matching bases. Trimming left V 0 bases short and J 2 bases short, with 15 bases between. This CDR3 region has 18 residues. The germline V gene encodes CDR1 SGHRS and CDR2 YFSETQ. CDR3 bases: TGCGCCAGCAGCTTGGCCGGGCAGGGAAGAACCTATAATTCACCCCTCCACTTT. Protein product: CASSLAGQGRTYNSPLHF.

The chain combines TRBV9 with TRBJ2-3; 12 nucleotides match TRBD2. The CDR3 has 17 residues. With V trimmed by 4 bases and J by 3 bases, 9 bases remained unmatched. CDR1 is SGDLS, CDR2 YYNGEE, per germline. CDR3 sequence: CASSLRLAGEGTDTQYF. In DNA form, the CDR3 reads TGTGCCAGCAGCTTAAGACTAGCGGGAGAGGGGACAGATACGCAGTATTTT.

The chain carries TRBV19 and TRBJ2-2; 10 bases align to TRBD1. V was pared by 4 bases and J by 0 bases, with 2 bases of the junction left unmatched. This CDR3 is built from 16 residues. Germline CDR1 LNHDA, CDR2 SQIVND (reference sequence). Here the CDR3 reads CASSSGQGANTGELFF. CDR3 bases: TGTGCCAGTAGTAGCGGACAGGGGGCGAACACCGGGGAGCTGTTTTTT.

The CDR3 DNA reads as TGTGCCAGCAGTTTAGAGGGGACCTCGGCGGGAGCATTCTCCTACGAGCAGTACTTC. The encoded protein is CASSLEGTSAGAFSYEQYF. The genes are TRBV27 and TRBJ2-7; TRBD2 aligns across 7 bases. The germline gives CDR1 MNHEY, CDR2 SMNVEV (reference sequence). CDR3 length: 19 residues. Trimming at V came to 2 bases and at J to 0 bases, leaving 16 bases not matched to a gene.

The chain carries TRBV28 and TRBJ2-4; D perhaps matches TRBD1 (5 bases). The CDR3 runs to 14 residues. V dropped 6 bases and J dropped 3 bases, with 12 bases sitting between them. In germline, CDR1 is MDHEN, CDR2 SYDVKM. The CDR3, as DNA: TGTGCCAGCAGCCCGACAGAGATCAAAAACATTCAGTACTTC. This codes for CASSPTEIKNIQYF. The whole variable domain, filled in from reference TRBV28 and TRBJ2-4, reads DVKVTQSSRYLVKRTGEKVFLECVQDMDHENMFWYRQDPGLGLRLIYFSYDVKMKEKGDIPEGYSVSREKKERFSLILESASTNQTSMYLCASSPTEIKNIQYFGAGTRLSVL.

V gene TRBV29-1 combines with J gene TRBJ1-3; D is undetermined. Germline CDR1 reads SQVTM; CDR2 reads ANQGSEA. This CDR3 region has 14 residues. Trimming removed 3 bases at V and 0 bases at J, with 9 bases between. The CDR3: CSVEELLSGNTIYF. CDR3 coding DNA: TGCAGCGTTGAGGAGTTACTCTCTGGAAACACCATATATTTT. The full variable domain, completed using reference TRBV29-1 and TRBJ1-3, is SAVISQKPSRDICQRGTSLTIQCQVDSQVTMMFWYRQQPGQSLTLIATANQGSEATYESGFVIDKFPISRPNLTFSTLTVSNMSPEDSSIYLCSVEELLSGNTIYFGEGSWLTVV.

This chain links TRBV5-4 with TRBJ1-2, with 7 positions matching TRBD1. The CDR3 totals 15 residues. V was clipped by 0 bases and J by 10 bases; unmatched bases: 12. CDR1 and CDR2 from the germline V gene are SGHNT and YYREEE (reference sequence). DNA for the CDR3: TGTGCCAGCAGCTTGGAGGGCAGGGGGACCCGTCTCTACACCTTC. This translates into CASSLEGRGTRLYTF.

CDR3 sequence reads: CASSAGPDRIYGYTF. Written as DNA, the CDR3 is TGTGCCAGCAGCGCTGGGCCGGACAGGATCTATGGCTACACCTTC. The chain employs TRBV9 and TRBJ1-2; 7 bases map to TRBD1. The germline CDR1 and CDR2 sequences are SGDLS and YYNGEE. This CDR3 has 15 residues. V lost 3 bases, J lost 4 bases, and 9 bases stayed unmatched.

The genes are TRBV7-2 and TRBJ2-7; TRBD2 might be the D (5 bases). CDR1 and CDR2 (germline): SGHTA, FQGNSA. The CDR3 covers 17 residues. V was trimmed by 0 bases and J by 0 bases, leaving 15 bases between them. In DNA form, the CDR3 reads TGTGCCAGCAGCTTAGCGTCTACCCCTGGGAGCTCCTACGAGCAGTACTTC. Amino acids: CASSLASTPGSSYEQYF.

The chain's CDR3 is CASSLFGMAIYF. The CDR3 nucleotides are TGTGCCAGCAGTTTGTTCGGGATGGCCATATATTTT. The genes are TRBV28 and TRBJ1-3; D remains unclear. The CDR3 is 12 amino acids. Germline CDR1 MDHEN, CDR2 SYDVKM. The V and J ends lost 3 bases and 11 bases respectively, with 11 bases between them. The full variable domain, its missing parts supplied by reference TRBV28 and TRBJ1-3, is DVKVTQSSRYLVKRTGEKVFLECVQDMDHENMFWYRQDPGLGLRLIYFSYDVKMKEKGDIPEGYSVSREKKERFSLILESASTNQTSMYLCASSLFGMAIYFGEGSWLTVV.

The chain links TRBV5-1 to TRBJ1-2; D uncertain. The germline V gene encodes CDR1 SGHRS and CDR2 YFSETQ. The V gene lost 3 bases and the J gene lost 0 bases, with 15 bases spanning the gap. This CDR3 comprises 16 residues. In nucleotides, the CDR3 is TGCGCCAGCAGCTCAAATGGCATCCCGTCTAACTATGGCTACACCTTC. Translation: CASSSNGIPSNYGYTF.

The chain carries TRBV30 and TRBJ1-1; D is uncertain. The V gene's germline CDR1 is GTSNPN and CDR2 SVGIG (reference sequence). The length of the CDR3 is 13 residues. V lost 3 bases to trimming and J lost 5 bases, with 13 bases between them. CDR3 sequence: CAWREDRGTEAFF. The CDR3 region has the DNA TGTGCCTGGAGGGAGGACCGAGGGACTGAAGCTTTCTTT.

This sequence joins TRBV2 and TRBJ2-6, with TRBD1 identical over 9 bases. This CDR3 comprises 18 residues. J gave up 0 bases and V 6 bases, and 9 bases lay outside the gene matches. Germline V gene data show CDR1 as SNHLY and CDR2 as FYNNEI. The CDR3 is CASRSGTGITSGANVLTF. The CDR3 nucleotides read TGTGCCAGCAGGTCCGGGACAGGGATAACCTCTGGGGCCAACGTCCTGACTTTC.

This clone showed up just a few times. This specimen includes other DNA sequences encoding the same CDR3. The rearrangement links TRBV18 to TRBJ2-2, with 9 bases that match TRBD1. Trimming cost V 3 bases and J 4 bases; bases outside gene matches: 3. Germline CDR1 and CDR2: KGHSH and LQKENI. The CDR3 contains 15 residues. DNA of the CDR3: TGTGCCAGCTCACCTGGGACAGGGTCCACCGGGGAGCTGTTTTTT. Amino acids: CASSPGTGSTGELFF.

This chain joins TRBV9 and TRBJ1-1; TRBD1 aligns across 7 bases. CDR3 length: 12 residues. Germline CDR1 SGDLS, CDR2 YYNGEE. Trimming at V came to 3 bases and at J to 9 bases, leaving 5 bases not matched to a gene. CDR3 nucleotide sequence: TGTGCCAGCAGCGACCTGACAGGGAAAGCTTTCTTT. It codes for CASSDLTGKAFF.

This clone turned up a few times. CDR3 region: CASRNWAGGQGYTF. CDR3 nucleotides: TGTGCCAGCAGGAACTGGGCAGGGGGTCAGGGCTACACCTTC. V is TRBV28 and J is TRBJ1-2; 7 nucleotides match TRBD1. V shed 6 bases and J 8 bases; nucleotides not matched to a gene: 12. This CDR3 has 14 residues. Germline V gene data show CDR1 as MDHEN and CDR2 as SYDVKM.

This chain joins TRBV3-1 (or the pseudogene TRBV3-2) and TRBJ1-4, with a weak D call TRBD1 (6 bases). The V gene lost 2 bases and the J gene lost 4 bases, with 11 bases spanning the gap. Germline V gene lookup returns CDR1 LGHDT and CDR2 YNNKEL (reference sequence). CDR3 length: 15 amino acids. The CDR3 coding sequence is TGTGCCAGCAGCCAATTGAGCAGGGGTAATGAAAAACTGTTTTTT. It encodes CASSQLSRGNEKLFF.

The CDR3 here is CASSYSRGGETQYF. The CDR3 nucleotides are TGTGCCAGCAGTTACTCTCGTGGCGGAGAGACCCAGTACTTC. The chain is built from TRBV11-1 and TRBJ2-5; D is ambiguous. This CDR3 has 14 amino acids. Germline CDR1 SGHAT, CDR2 FQDESV (reference sequence). V lost 6 bases to trimming and J lost 4 bases, with 15 bases between them. Variable domain in full (rest from reference TRBV11-1 and TRBJ2-5): EAEVAQSPRYKITEKSQAVAFWCDPISGHATLYWYRQILGQGPELLVQFQDESVVDDSQLPKDRFSAERLKGVDSTLKIQPAELGDSAMYLCASSYSRGGETQYFGPGTRLLVL.

The chain has TRBV5-1 and TRBJ2-2; TRBD1 aligns across 7 bases. CDR3 length: 13 amino acids. Trimming took 2 bases from V and 6 from J; bases not matched to a gene: 1. Germline V gives CDR1 SGHRS, CDR2 YFSETQ. The DNA for the CDR3 is TGCGCCAGCAGCTTTACAGGGGCCGGGGAGCTGTTTTTT. Protein product: CASSFTGAGELFF.

Note on this clone: The same CDR3 also results from other DNA sequences found in this sample. The chain has TRBV3-1 (or the pseudogene TRBV3-2) and TRBJ1-3; 8 bases match TRBD1. This CDR3 has 14 residues. J was trimmed by 3 bases and V by 7 bases; bases with no gene match: 5. CDR1 LGHDT and CDR2 YNNKEL come from the germline V gene (reference sequence). CDR3 protein: CASTPTGVGNTIYF. Here the CDR3 DNA reads TGTGCCAGCACCCCGACAGGGGTTGGAAACACCATATATTTT.